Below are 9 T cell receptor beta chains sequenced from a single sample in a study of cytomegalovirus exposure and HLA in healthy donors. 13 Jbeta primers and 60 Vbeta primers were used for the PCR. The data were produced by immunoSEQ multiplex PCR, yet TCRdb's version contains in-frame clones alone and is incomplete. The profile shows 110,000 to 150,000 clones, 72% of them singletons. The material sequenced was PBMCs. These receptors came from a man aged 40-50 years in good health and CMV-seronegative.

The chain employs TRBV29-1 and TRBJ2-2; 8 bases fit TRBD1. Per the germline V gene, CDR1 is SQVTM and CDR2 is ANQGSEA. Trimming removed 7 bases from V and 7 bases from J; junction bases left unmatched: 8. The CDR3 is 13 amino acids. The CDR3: CSATQGDGGELFF. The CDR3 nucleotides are TGCAGCGCCACACAGGGGGACGGCGGGGAGCTGTTTTTT.

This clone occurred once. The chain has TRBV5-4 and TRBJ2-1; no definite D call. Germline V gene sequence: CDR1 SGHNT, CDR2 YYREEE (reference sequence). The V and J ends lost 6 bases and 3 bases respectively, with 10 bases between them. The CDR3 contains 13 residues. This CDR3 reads CASTHKRYNEQFF. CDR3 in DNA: TGTGCCAGCACTCACAAACGCTACAATGAGCAGTTCTTC.

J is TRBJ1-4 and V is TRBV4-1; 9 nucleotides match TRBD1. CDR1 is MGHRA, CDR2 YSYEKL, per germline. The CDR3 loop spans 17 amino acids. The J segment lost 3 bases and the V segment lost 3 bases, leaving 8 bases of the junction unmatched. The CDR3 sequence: CASSHGTGLSANEKLFF. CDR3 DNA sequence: TGCGCCAGCAGCCATGGGACAGGGTTATCGGCTAATGAAAAACTGTTTTTT.

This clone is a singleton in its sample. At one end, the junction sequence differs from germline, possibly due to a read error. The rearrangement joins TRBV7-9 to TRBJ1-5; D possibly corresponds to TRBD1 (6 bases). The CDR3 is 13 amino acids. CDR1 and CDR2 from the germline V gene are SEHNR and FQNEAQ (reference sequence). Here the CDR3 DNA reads TGTGCCAGCAGCCCGGGACACAATCAGCCCCAGAATTTT. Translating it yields CASSPGHNQPQNF.

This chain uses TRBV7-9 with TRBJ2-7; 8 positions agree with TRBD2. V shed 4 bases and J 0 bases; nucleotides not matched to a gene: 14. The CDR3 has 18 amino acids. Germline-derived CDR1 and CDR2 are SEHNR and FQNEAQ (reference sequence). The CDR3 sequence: CASSSTSALAQSSYEQYF. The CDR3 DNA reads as TGTGCCAGCAGCTCGACTAGCGCGCTCGCTCAGAGCTCCTACGAGCAGTACTTC.

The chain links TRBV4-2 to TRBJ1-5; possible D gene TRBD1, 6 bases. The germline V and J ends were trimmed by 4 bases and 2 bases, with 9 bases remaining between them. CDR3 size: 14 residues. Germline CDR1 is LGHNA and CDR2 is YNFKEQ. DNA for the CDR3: TGTGCCAGCAGCCGGTGGACAGGCAATCAGCCCCAGCATTTT. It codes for CASSRWTGNQPQHF.

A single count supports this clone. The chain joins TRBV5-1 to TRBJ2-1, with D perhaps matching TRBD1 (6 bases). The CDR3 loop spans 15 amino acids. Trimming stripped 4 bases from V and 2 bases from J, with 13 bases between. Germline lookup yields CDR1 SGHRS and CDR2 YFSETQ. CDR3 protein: CASSAAGTTYNEQFF. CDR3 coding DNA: TGCGCCAGCAGCGCTGCCGGGACAACCTACAATGAGCAGTTCTTC.

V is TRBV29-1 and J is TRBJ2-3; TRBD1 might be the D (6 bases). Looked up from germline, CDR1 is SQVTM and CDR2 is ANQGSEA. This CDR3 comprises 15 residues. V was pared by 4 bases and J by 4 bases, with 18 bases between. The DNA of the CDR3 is TGCAGCGTTGCACAGGGCAACGTTGGGTCAGATACGCAGTATTTT. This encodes CSVAQGNVGSDTQYF.

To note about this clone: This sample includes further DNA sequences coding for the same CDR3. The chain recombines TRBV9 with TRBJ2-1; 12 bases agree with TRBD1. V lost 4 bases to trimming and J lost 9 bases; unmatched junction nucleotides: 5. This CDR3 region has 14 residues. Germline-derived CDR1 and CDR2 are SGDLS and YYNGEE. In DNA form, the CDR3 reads TGTGCCAGCAGCCCTGGGACAGGGGGCGGTGAGCAGTTCTTC. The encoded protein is CASSPGTGGGEQFF. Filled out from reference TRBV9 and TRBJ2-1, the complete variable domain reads DSGVTQTPKHLITATGQRVTLRCSPRSGDLSVYWYQQSLDQGLQFLIQYYNGEERAKGNILERFSAQQFPDLHSELNLSSLELGDSALYFCASSPGTGGGEQFFGPGTRLTVL.